This TCR beta chain was retrieved from a study of shared clonotypes between healthy human individuals. Assay: immunoSEQ multiplex PCR; the TCRdb copy retains only in-frame clones and omits some. The sample lists about 1.9 million clones; about 93% were seen once. Germline CDR1 MNHEY, CDR2 SVGAGI. The CDR3 contains 13 residues. The ends were cut back, 0 bases at V and 6 bases at J, with 8 bases in the middle. It was CD45RO-negative cells, positively selected for CCR7, that made up naive CD8 cells, with terminally differentiated effector memory CD45RA+ cells excluded. The chain couples TRBV6-5 to TRBJ1-1; no reliable D call. This receptor was taken from a man between 18 and 29 years old in good health. Some clones in this sample may be carry-over from other donors' samples. Sequencing used naive CD8+ T cells from PBMCs. The CDR3 is CASSYSRASEAFF. Here the CDR3 DNA reads TGTGCCAGCAGTTACTCAAGGGCCTCTGAAGCTTTCTTT.